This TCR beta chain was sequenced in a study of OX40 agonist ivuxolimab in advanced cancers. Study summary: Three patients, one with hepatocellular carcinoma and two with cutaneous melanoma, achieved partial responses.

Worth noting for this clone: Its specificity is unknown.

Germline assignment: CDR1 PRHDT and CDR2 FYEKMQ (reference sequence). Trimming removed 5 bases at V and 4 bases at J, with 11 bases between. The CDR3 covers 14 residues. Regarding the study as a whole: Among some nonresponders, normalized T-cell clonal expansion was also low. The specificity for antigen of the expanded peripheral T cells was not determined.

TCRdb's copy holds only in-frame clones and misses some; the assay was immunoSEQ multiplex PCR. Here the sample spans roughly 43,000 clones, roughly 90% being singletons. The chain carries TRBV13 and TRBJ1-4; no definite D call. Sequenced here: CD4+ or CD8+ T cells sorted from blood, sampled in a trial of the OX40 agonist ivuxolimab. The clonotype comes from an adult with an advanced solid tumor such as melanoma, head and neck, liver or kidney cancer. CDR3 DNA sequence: TGTGCCAGCAGCCTCCGGGGAATTAATGAAAAACTGTTTTTT. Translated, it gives CASSLRGINEKLFF.